This TCR beta chain stems from a study of blood T cells in healthy people across ages. Investigators took approximately 10 milliliters of peripheral blood from every donor. The authors ran a second PCR of about 6 to 11 cycles using a sample-barcoded 5' primer and a J-beta primer mix. MiXCR was run by TCRdb on the 5' RACE reads, yielding one entry per CDR3 protein. In the table there are 800,000 to 950,000 distinct CDR3 sequences, almost 30% of which are singletons. The germline gives CDR1 MNHEY, CDR2 SVGAGI. CDR3 size: 13 residues. V lost 10 bases and J 7 bases, leaving 17 bases between the germline ends. This clonotype was seen many times. Another study also made use of these data, one on T cells of mothers and their children. That paper adds: Each 15 ul cDNA reaction used 1.5 ug RNA; all RNA was used. Whether related or unrelated, pairs show similar shaping of TCR recombination output by thymic selection.

V is TRBV6-5 and J is TRBJ2-4; perhaps TRBD1 as D (7 bases). Source material: blood. This receptor was obtained from a middle-aged woman in good health. The DNA for the CDR3 is TGTGCCACCGTCGACAGGGAGGTGAACATTCAGTACTTC. Translating gives CATVDREVNIQYF.